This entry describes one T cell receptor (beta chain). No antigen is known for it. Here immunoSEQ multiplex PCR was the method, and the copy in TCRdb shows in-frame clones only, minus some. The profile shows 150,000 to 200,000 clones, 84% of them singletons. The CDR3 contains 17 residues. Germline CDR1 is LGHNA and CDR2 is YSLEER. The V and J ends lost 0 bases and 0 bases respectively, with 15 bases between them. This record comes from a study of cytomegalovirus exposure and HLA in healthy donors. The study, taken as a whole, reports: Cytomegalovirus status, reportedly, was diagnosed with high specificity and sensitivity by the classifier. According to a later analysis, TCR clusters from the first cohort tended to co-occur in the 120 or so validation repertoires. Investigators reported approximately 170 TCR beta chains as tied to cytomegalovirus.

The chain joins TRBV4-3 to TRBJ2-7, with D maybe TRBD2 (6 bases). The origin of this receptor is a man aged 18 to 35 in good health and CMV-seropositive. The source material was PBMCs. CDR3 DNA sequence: TGCGCCAGCAGCCAAGATTTTACAGCGGGTCGCTCCTACGAGCAGTACTTC. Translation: CASSQDFTAGRSYEQYF.